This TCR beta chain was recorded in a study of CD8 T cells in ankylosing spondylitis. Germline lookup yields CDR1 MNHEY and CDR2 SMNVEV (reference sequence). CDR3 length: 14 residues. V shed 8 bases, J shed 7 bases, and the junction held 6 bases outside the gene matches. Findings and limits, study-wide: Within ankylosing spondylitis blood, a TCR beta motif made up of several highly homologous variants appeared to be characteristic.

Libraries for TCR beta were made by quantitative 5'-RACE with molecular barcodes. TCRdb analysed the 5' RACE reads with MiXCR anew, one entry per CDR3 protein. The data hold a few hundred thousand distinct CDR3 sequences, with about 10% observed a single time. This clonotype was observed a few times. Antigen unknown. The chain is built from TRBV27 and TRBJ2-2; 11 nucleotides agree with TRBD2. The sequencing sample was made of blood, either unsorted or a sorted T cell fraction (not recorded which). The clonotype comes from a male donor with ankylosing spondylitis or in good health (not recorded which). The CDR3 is CASCSGGGIGELFF. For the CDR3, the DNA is TGTGCCAGCTGTAGCGGGGGGGGTATCGGGGAGCTGTTTTTT.